This is a list of T cell receptor beta chains from one sample in a study of Graves' ophthalmopathy and Graves' hyperthyroidism. TCRdb re-called the multiplex PCR reads with MiXCR, one entry per CDR3 protein. The table lists hundreds of thousands of distinct CDR3 sequences, approximately 22% of them singletons. Source material: peripheral blood. These receptors came from a woman between 18 and 30 years old with stable Graves' hyperthyroidism. Some clones in this sample may be carry-over from other donors' samples. Each CDR3 is given with its conserved first and last residue. The order of the fields is D gene, CDR3 length, clone size, V gene, J gene, CDR3 protein, CDR3 DNA. The D gene is left open where the match is weak. Clone size is not always given. Where it is, it says once, few, many or a class for expanded clones.

d_gene: NA; len: 14; abundance: many; v_gene: TRBV11-2; j_gene: TRBJ2-2; CDR3aa: CASSFTGSPGELFF; CDR3nt: TGTGCCAGCAGCTTTACAGGGTCCCCCGGGGAGCTGTTTTTT
d_gene: NA; len: 14; abundance: NA; v_gene: TRBV24-1; j_gene: TRBJ2-5; CDR3aa: CATASGLPKETQYF; CDR3nt: TGTGCCACCGCCTCGGGACTGCCTAAAGAGACCCAGTACTTC
d_gene: NA; len: 12; abundance: many; v_gene: TRBV5-6; j_gene: TRBJ1-1; CDR3aa: CASSWENTEAFF; CDR3nt: TGTGCCAGCAGCTGGGAGAACACTGAAGCTTTCTTT
d_gene: TRBD1; len: 15; abundance: NA; v_gene: TRBV30; j_gene: TRBJ1-2; CDR3aa: CAWSLTGTGVYGYTF; CDR3nt: TGTGCCTGGAGTCTTACCGGGACAGGGGTGTATGGCTACACCTTC
d_gene: NA; len: 12; abundance: many; v_gene: TRBV7-9; j_gene: TRBJ1-6; CDR3aa: CASKPDNSPLHF; CDR3nt: TGTGCCAGCAAACCGGATAATTCACCCCTCCACTTT
d_gene: TRBD2; len: 15; abundance: NA; v_gene: TRBV12-3/TRBV12-4; j_gene: TRBJ2-5; CDR3aa: CASRRTSGGQETQYF; CDR3nt: TGTGCCAGCAGACGGACTAGCGGGGGCCAAGAGACCCAGTACTTC
d_gene: TRBD1; len: 15; abundance: few; v_gene: TRBV7-2; j_gene: TRBJ1-3; CDR3aa: CASNQGTGWGNTIYF; CDR3nt: TGTGCCAGCAACCAAGGGACAGGGTGGGGAAACACCATATATTTT
d_gene: NA; len: 13; abundance: many; v_gene: TRBV5-1; j_gene: TRBJ1-2; CDR3aa: CASSMTEVDGYTF; CDR3nt: TGCGCCAGCAGCATGACAGAAGTCGATGGCTACACCTTC
d_gene: NA; len: 13; abundance: many; v_gene: TRBV5-4; j_gene: TRBJ1-2; CDR3aa: CASSPKGYYGYTF; CDR3nt: TGTGCCAGCAGCCCGAAAGGGTACTATGGCTACACCTTC
d_gene: NA; len: 14; abundance: once; v_gene: TRBV20-1; j_gene: TRBJ1-1; CDR3aa: CSAREDETRTEAFF; CDR3nt: TGCAGTGCTAGAGAGGACGAAACGAGGACTGAAGCTTTCTTT
d_gene: NA; len: 13; abundance: many; v_gene: TRBV11-1; j_gene: TRBJ1-6; CDR3aa: CASSFPGNSPLHF; CDR3nt: TGTGCCAGCAGCTTTCCAGGCAATTCACCCCTCCACTTT
d_gene: TRBD2; len: 14; abundance: many; v_gene: TRBV20-1; j_gene: TRBJ2-5; CDR3aa: CSAGAGGLGETQYF; CDR3nt: TGCAGTGCTGGAGCGGGGGGACTTGGGGAGACCCAGTACTTC
d_gene: TRBD2; len: 15; abundance: many; v_gene: TRBV10-3; j_gene: TRBJ2-7; CDR3aa: CAISEFGTSYYEQYF; CDR3nt: TGTGCCATCAGTGAGTTCGGGACTAGCTACTACGAGCAGTACTTC
d_gene: NA; len: 13; abundance: few; v_gene: TRBV6-4; j_gene: TRBJ1-1; CDR3aa: CASRVWWDTEAFF; CDR3nt: TGTGCCAGCAGAGTTTGGTGGGACACTGAAGCTTTCTTT
d_gene: NA; len: 16; abundance: many; v_gene: TRBV6-5; j_gene: TRBJ2-7; CDR3aa: CASSYSYGGASYEQYF; CDR3nt: TGTGCCAGCAGTTACTCATACGGGGGCGCCTCCTACGAGCAGTACTTC
d_gene: NA; len: 14; abundance: NA; v_gene: TRBV4-1; j_gene: TRBJ2-7; CDR3aa: CASSQAWGSYEQYF; CDR3nt: TGCGCCAGCAGCCAAGCATGGGGCAGCTACGAGCAGTACTTC
d_gene: NA; len: 14; abundance: many; v_gene: TRBV6-5; j_gene: TRBJ2-2; CDR3aa: CASSYGLDTGELFF; CDR3nt: TGTGCCAGCAGTTACGGTCTGGACACCGGGGAGCTGTTTTTT
d_gene: TRBD1; len: 14; abundance: NA; v_gene: TRBV6-2/TRBV6-3; j_gene: TRBJ1-2; CDR3aa: CASRHTGGRDGYTF; CDR3nt: TGTGCCAGCAGGCATACAGGGGGCCGGGACGGCTACACCTTC
d_gene: NA; len: 15; abundance: NA; v_gene: TRBV3-1; j_gene: TRBJ2-3; CDR3aa: CASSPGVTGTDTQYF; CDR3nt: TGTGCCAGCAGCCCGGGGGTTACCGGAACAGATACGCAGTATTTT
d_gene: NA; len: 11; abundance: few; v_gene: TRBV12-5; j_gene: TRBJ1-5; CDR3aa: CASAYNQPQHF; CDR3nt: TGTGCTAGTGCCTACAATCAGCCCCAGCATTTT
d_gene: NA; len: 13; abundance: many; v_gene: TRBV2; j_gene: TRBJ1-1; CDR3aa: CASSVGRDTEAFF; CDR3nt: TGTGCCAGCAGTGTAGGCAGGGACACTGAAGCTTTCTTT
d_gene: TRBD2; len: 19; abundance: NA; v_gene: TRBV6-2/TRBV6-3; j_gene: TRBJ2-2; CDR3aa: CASRGYPGLAGGSTGELFF; CDR3nt: TGTGCCAGCAGAGGATATCCGGGACTAGCGGGGGGGAGCACCGGGGAGCTGTTTTTT
d_gene: TRBD1; len: 15; abundance: many; v_gene: TRBV28; j_gene: TRBJ1-2; CDR3aa: CASSSWGVPGQGFTF; CDR3nt: TGTGCCAGCAGTTCATGGGGGGTACCGGGACAGGGGTTCACCTTC
d_gene: TRBD1; len: 16; abundance: many; v_gene: TRBV12-3/TRBV12-4; j_gene: TRBJ1-6; CDR3aa: CASSSGTGEFGSPLHF; CDR3nt: TGTGCCAGCAGTTCAGGGACAGGGGAATTTGGATCACCCCTCCACTTT
d_gene: NA; len: 13; abundance: many; v_gene: TRBV2; j_gene: TRBJ1-1; CDR3aa: CASSEALRGEAFF; CDR3nt: TGTGCCAGCAGTGAAGCGCTTCGGGGGGAAGCTTTCTTT
d_gene: NA; len: 14; abundance: NA; v_gene: TRBV11-2; j_gene: TRBJ1-1; CDR3aa: CASSLTPKGTEAFF; CDR3nt: TGTGCCAGCAGCTTAACGCCAAAGGGCACTGAAGCTTTCTTT
d_gene: NA; len: 15; abundance: many; v_gene: TRBV9; j_gene: TRBJ2-5; CDR3aa: CASSVVGGAQETQYF; CDR3nt: TGTGCCAGCAGCGTAGTGGGGGGCGCCCAAGAGACCCAGTACTTC
d_gene: TRBD1; len: 13; abundance: NA; v_gene: TRBV30; j_gene: TRBJ2-7; CDR3aa: CAWMGQGAYEQYF; CDR3nt: TGTGCCTGGATGGGACAGGGGGCCTACGAGCAGTACTTC
d_gene: NA; len: 13; abundance: many; v_gene: TRBV12-3/TRBV12-4; j_gene: TRBJ2-7; CDR3aa: CASSHNSIYEQYF; CDR3nt: TGTGCCAGCAGTCATAATTCCATCTACGAGCAGTACTTC
d_gene: TRBD2; len: 17; abundance: NA; v_gene: TRBV11-1; j_gene: TRBJ2-2; CDR3aa: CASSPRGGRVGTGELFF; CDR3nt: TGTGCCAGCAGCCCACGTGGCGGGAGGGTTGGCACCGGGGAGCTGTTTTTT
d_gene: TRBD1; len: 17; abundance: many; v_gene: TRBV7-6; j_gene: TRBJ1-2; CDR3aa: CASSYTGTGSPCHGYTF; CDR3nt: TGTGCCAGCAGCTATACCGGGACAGGGTCTCCATGCCATGGCTACACCTTC
d_gene: NA; len: 13; abundance: many; v_gene: TRBV18; j_gene: TRBJ1-6; CDR3aa: CASSPPGVSPLHF; CDR3nt: TGTGCCAGCTCACCACCCGGGGTTTCACCCCTCCACTTT
d_gene: NA; len: 14; abundance: NA; v_gene: TRBV7-8; j_gene: TRBJ2-4; CDR3aa: CASTDGGAKNIQYF; CDR3nt: TGTGCCAGCACCGATGGGGGAGCCAAAAACATTCAGTACTTC
d_gene: TRBD1; len: 15; abundance: many; v_gene: TRBV5-1; j_gene: TRBJ2-7; CDR3aa: CASSEGQGSSYEQYF; CDR3nt: TGCGCCAGCAGCGAGGGACAGGGGAGCTCCTACGAGCAGTACTTC
d_gene: TRBD2; len: 13; abundance: many; v_gene: TRBV7-6; j_gene: TRBJ2-7; CDR3aa: CASSWGLAVEQYF; CDR3nt: TGTGCCAGCAGCTGGGGACTAGCGGTCGAGCAGTACTTC
d_gene: TRBD1; len: 14; abundance: NA; v_gene: TRBV12-3/TRBV12-4; j_gene: TRBJ2-5; CDR3aa: CASRLTGEQETQYF; CDR3nt: TGTGCCAGCAGGTTGACAGGGGAGCAAGAGACCCAGTACTTC
d_gene: NA; len: 13; abundance: NA; v_gene: TRBV7-9; j_gene: TRBJ2-2; CDR3aa: CASSLVFTGELFF; CDR3nt: TGTGCCAGCAGCTTAGTGTTCACCGGGGAGCTGTTTTTT